The text below deals with one TCR beta chain. The CDR3 regions of TCR beta were amplified from RNA transcripts. A first-round RT-PCR of the TCR CDR3 used the HTBI primer set. MiXCR, run by TCRdb on the multiplex PCR reads, gives a single entry per CDR3 protein. The sample shows around 420,000 distinct CDR3 sequences, approximately 14% of them seen only once. The study defined stable Graves' hyperthyroidism as no ophthalmopathy progression within 18 months. With a duration under 2 months, the hyperthyroidism was newly diagnosed in patients aged 18 to 65. Uncontrolled infection, other autoimmune disease, pregnancy or lactation disqualified patients from enrolment. These data come from a study of T cells in Graves' hyperthyroidism and ophthalmopathy. There are 13 residues in the CDR3. Between the trimmed V and J ends, which lost 7 bases and 3 bases, there was a span of 13 bases. CDR1 is SNHLY and CDR2 is FYNNEI in the germline V gene.

Specimen: blood. The sequence derives from a woman younger than 30 with Graves' hyperthyroidism. This chain connects TRBV2 to TRBJ2-7; D is tentatively TRBD1 or TRBD2 (6 bases each). The CDR3 coding sequence is TGTGCCAGCAAGGGGGACTTGATCTACGAGCAGTACTTC. Translated, it gives CASKGDLIYEQYF.